The 30 T cell receptor beta chains below were found in one sample sequenced in a study of shared clonotypes between healthy human individuals. Using immunoSEQ multiplex PCR, the repertoire was profiled, and TCRdb retains in-frame clones only, with some absent. This repertoire shows around 1.1 million clones, about 84% found once; its top ten account for roughly 0.55%. Source material: memory CD4+ T cells from PBMCs. The subset is: CD45RA-negative fraction. The receptor source for this set is a man aged 18-30 years in good health. Some clones in this sample may be carry-over from other donors' samples.

This clone was picked up a small number of times. The V and J genes are TRBV6-5 and TRBJ2-5, with D possibly being TRBD2 (7 bases). V was trimmed by 2 bases and J by 5 bases, leaving 15 bases between them. This CDR3 spans 15 amino acids. CDR1 and CDR2 from the germline V gene are MNHEY and SVGAGI. This chain's CDR3 is CASSYLGGARETQYF. In nucleotides, the CDR3 is TGTGCCAGCAGTTACCTTGGGGGGGCTCGGGAGACCCAGTACTTC.

This clone was counted a few times. This sample also contains other DNA sequences that code for the same CDR3. The chain has TRBV20-1 and TRBJ1-2, with D unclear. This CDR3 is built from 11 residues. CDR1 is DFQATT, CDR2 SNEGSKA, per germline (reference sequence). V was shortened by 6 bases and J by 4 bases, with 9 bases between the two germline ends. The CDR3 protein is CSAISPYGYTF. The CDR3 DNA sequence: TGCAGTGCCATTTCCCCCTATGGCTACACCTTC.

The V gene is TRBV19, the J gene TRBJ1-1; D unresolved. Germline V gives CDR1 LNHDA, CDR2 SQIVND (reference sequence). The V end was cut by 7 bases, the J end by 8 bases, with 17 bases between. CDR3 size: 13 residues. The CDR3, as DNA: TGTGCCAGTACCATCGGACCCCGCATGGAAGCTTTCTTT. Its protein product is CASTIGPRMEAFF.

The CDR3 sequence: CAWSLLGSNEKLFF. The CDR3 region has the DNA TGTGCCTGGAGCCTACTCGGGTCTAATGAAAAACTGTTTTTT. J is TRBJ1-4 and V is TRBV30; D unresolved. Trimming left V 3 bases short and J 3 bases short, with 11 bases between. This CDR3 is built from 14 residues. Germline assignment: CDR1 GTSNPN and CDR2 SVGIG (reference sequence). Full variable domain (rest looked up from reference TRBV30 and TRBJ1-4): SQTIHQWPATLVQPVGSPLSLECTVEGTSNPNLYWYRQAAGRGLQLLFYSVGIGQISSEVPQNLSASRPQDRQFILSSKKLLLSDSGFYLCAWSLLGSNEKLFFGSGTQLSVL.

J is TRBJ2-7 and V is TRBV5-4; D is possibly TRBD1 (6 bases). Germline V gene data show CDR1 as SGHNT and CDR2 as YYREEE (reference sequence). V lost 4 bases and J lost 0, with 14 bases in between. The CDR3 totals 15 residues. DNA of the CDR3: TGTGCCAGCAGCCCCGGGACAACAAGCTCCTACGAGCAGTACTTC. This translates into CASSPGTTSSYEQYF.

This chain links TRBV5-1 with TRBJ1-4; 8 bases agree with TRBD1. This CDR3 spans 14 amino acids. In germline, CDR1 is SGHRS, CDR2 YFSETQ. V lost 5 bases to trimming and J lost 5 bases; unmatched junction nucleotides: 5. The CDR3, as DNA: TGCGCCAGCAGTACAGGGGGATCGAATGAAAAACTGTTTTTT. It specifies CASSTGGSNEKLFF.

The chain couples TRBV5-1 to TRBJ1-1; D uncertain. The CDR3 is made up of 15 amino acids. Germline V gene data show CDR1 as SGHRS and CDR2 as YFSETQ. The V end lost 0 bases, the J end lost 2 bases, and 11 bases lay between the germline ends. CDR3 amino acids: CASSLGQAPNTEAFF. The CDR3 nucleotides read TGCGCCAGCAGCTTGGGTCAGGCCCCCAACACTGAAGCTTTCTTT.

This chain links TRBV28 with TRBJ1-6; D unresolved. V was trimmed by 7 bases and J by 6 bases, leaving 7 bases between them. From germline, CDR1 is MDHEN and CDR2 SYDVKM. The CDR3 length is 12 residues. In DNA form, the CDR3 reads TGTGCCAGCAAAAATCTTAATTCACCCCTCCACTTT. Its translation is CASKNLNSPLHF.

V is TRBV5-4 and J is TRBJ2-7; D unclear. V lost 0 bases and J lost 5, with 9 bases in between. Germline V gene lookup returns CDR1 SGHNT and CDR2 YYREEE (reference sequence). The CDR3 covers 13 residues. Here the CDR3 reads CASSLERSDEQYF. The DNA of the CDR3 is TGTGCCAGCAGCTTGGAACGGTCGGACGAGCAGTACTTC.

The chain combines TRBV7-9 with TRBJ1-1; unclear D gene. The CDR3 loop spans 14 amino acids. Germline V gives CDR1 SEHNR, CDR2 FQNEAQ (reference sequence). V was clipped by 1 base and J by 5 bases, with 11 bases between them. CDR3 nucleotide sequence: TGTGCCAGCAGCTTAGAAGGTTTGGGAACTGAAGCTTTCTTT. Its protein product is CASSLEGLGTEAFF.

This rearrangement joins TRBV2 to TRBJ2-7; weak D call: TRBD1 (6 bases). The length of the CDR3 is 12 residues. Trimming removed 9 bases from V and 3 bases from J, with 12 bases in between. Germline V gene lookup returns CDR1 SNHLY and CDR2 FYNNEI. CDR3 region: CASIGTSYEQYF. The CDR3 DNA reads as TGTGCCAGTATCGGGACAAGCTACGAGCAGTACTTC.

Remarks on this clone: A much more abundant neighbour one base away suggests this may be a read error. The chain recombines TRBV15 with TRBJ1-1; no clear D gene. This CDR3 spans 14 amino acids. The germline V gene has CDR1 LNHNV and CDR2 YYDKDF (reference sequence). Trimming took 0 bases from V and 1 from J, leaving 6 bases between them. The CDR3 sequence: CATSRDLGNTEAFF. Written as DNA, the CDR3 is TGTGCCACCAGCAGAGATCTAGGGAACACTGAAGCTTTCTTT.

The chain uses TRBV9 and TRBJ2-1; tentatively, D is TRBD2 (5 bases). Trimming shortened V by 0 bases and J by 2 bases, and 9 bases separated the two germline ends. The CDR3 covers 15 residues. In germline, CDR1 is SGDLS, CDR2 YYNGEE. This chain's CDR3 is CASSVEVATYNEQFF. DNA of the CDR3: TGTGCCAGCAGCGTAGAGGTAGCGACCTACAATGAGCAGTTCTTC.

Here the CDR3 reads CATSEGTNEYNEQFF. CDR3 coding DNA: TGCGCCACCTCTGAGGGCACGAACGAATACAATGAGCAGTTCTTC. The chain employs TRBV5-1 and TRBJ2-1, with TRBD2 as a possible D gene (5 bases). CDR1 SGHRS and CDR2 YFSETQ come from the germline V gene. V gave up 9 bases and J gave up 4 bases, with 20 bases separating them. The CDR3 is 15 amino acids.

V is TRBV30 and J is TRBJ1-1; D not certain. CDR3 length: 14 amino acids. The V and J ends lost 2 bases and 4 bases respectively, with 14 bases between them. The germline CDR1 and CDR2 sequences are GTSNPN and SVGIG (reference sequence). The CDR3 DNA reads as TGTGCCTGGAGTCACCAGGTGGGAGGCACTGAAGCTTTCTTT. Its translation is CAWSHQVGGTEAFF.

The V and J genes are TRBV28 and TRBJ2-2, with D possibly matching TRBD1 (6 bases). This CDR3 is built from 16 residues. Germline assignment: CDR1 MDHEN and CDR2 SYDVKM. Trimming stripped 6 bases from V and 0 bases from J, with 14 bases between. This chain's CDR3 is CASSYGGLANTGELFF. As DNA, the CDR3 is TGTGCCAGCAGCTATGGGGGCCTCGCGAACACCGGGGAGCTGTTTTTT.

This clone was seen just once. This chain links TRBV5-6 with TRBJ1-2, with no clear D. V was clipped by 2 bases and J by 3 bases, with 8 bases between them. The CDR3 extends over 13 amino acids. In germline, CDR1 is SGHDT, CDR2 YYEEEE. The CDR3 here is CASSFGEHYGYTF. The DNA of the CDR3 is TGTGCCAGCAGCTTCGGGGAGCACTATGGCTACACCTTC.

The V call is TRBV15, the J call TRBJ1-1; D is perhaps TRBD1 (5 bases). CDR1 is LNHNV, CDR2 YYDKDF, per germline (reference sequence). The CDR3 extends over 15 amino acids. V shed 0 bases and J shed 1 base, with 9 bases lying between them. CDR3 sequence: CATSRDGTGNTEAFF. Here the CDR3 DNA reads TGTGCCACCAGCAGAGATGGCACAGGGAACACTGAAGCTTTCTTT.

V usage is TRBV14 and J usage is TRBJ1-1; no clear D. There are 14 residues in the CDR3. With 4 bases removed from V and 1 base from J, the gap between germline ends came to 10 bases. Germline CDR1 and CDR2: SGHDN and FVKESK. The CDR3 DNA is TGTGCCAGCAGCCTCCAAGCTTCGAACACTGAAGCTTTCTTT. Its translation: CASSLQASNTEAFF.

The rearrangement links TRBV10-1 to TRBJ2-5, with 9 positions matching TRBD2. Trimming took 4 bases from V and 6 from J; bases not matched to a gene: 18. Germline V CDR1 and CDR2: WNHNN, SYGVQD (reference sequence). The CDR3 extends over 18 amino acids. This CDR3 is CASSVAAGGPDRFKTQYF. In DNA form, the CDR3 reads TGCGCCAGCAGTGTGGCGGCGGGAGGGCCGGATCGATTTAAGACCCAGTACTTC.

This clone was seen once. This chain uses TRBV5-6 with TRBJ2-3, with 10 bases fitting TRBD2. With 4 bases clipped from V and 0 bases from J, the junction kept 2 bases outside the gene matches. Germline CDR1 SGHDT, CDR2 YYEEEE. The CDR3 contains 15 residues. CDR3 residues: CASSGTSVSTDTQYF. For the CDR3, the DNA is TGTGCCAGCAGCGGGACTAGCGTGAGCACAGATACGCAGTATTTT.

This rearrangement joins TRBV11-2 to TRBJ2-1, with D uncertain. The CDR3 covers 11 residues. Germline loops: CDR1 SGHAT, CDR2 FQNNGV. The V gene lost 0 bases and the J gene lost 12 bases, with 6 bases spanning the gap. The CDR3 sequence is CASSLDAVQFF. For the CDR3, the DNA is TGTGCCAGCAGCTTAGATGCAGTGCAGTTCTTC.

Points on this clone: This CDR3 is also generated by other DNA sequences in the sample. The chain recombines TRBV2 with TRBJ1-4; possible D gene TRBD1, 6 bases. Per the germline V gene, CDR1 is SNHLY and CDR2 is FYNNEI. CDR3 length equals 15 residues. V was trimmed by 3 bases and J by 5 bases, leaving 13 bases between them. CDR3 nucleotide sequence: TGTGCCAGCAGTGACCGAGGACAGTCGAATGAAAAACTGTTTTTT. This sequence encodes CASSDRGQSNEKLFF. The full variable domain, rest sourced from reference TRBV2 and TRBJ1-4, is EPEVTQTPSHQVTQMGQEVILRCVPISNHLYFYWYRQILGQKVEFLVSFYNNEISEKSEIFDDQFSVERPDGSNFTLKIRSTKLEDSAMYFCASSDRGQSNEKLFFGSGTQLSVL.

The chain joins TRBV29-1 to TRBJ2-5; 10 nucleotides line up with TRBD1. With V trimmed by 7 bases and J by 4 bases, 9 bases remained unmatched. Germline V CDR1 and CDR2: SQVTM, ANQGSEA. CDR3 size: 14 residues. The CDR3 region is CSAELGQGGETQYF. Written as DNA, the CDR3 is TGCAGCGCCGAACTAGGACAGGGGGGAGAGACCCAGTACTTC.

This clone was found once. CDR3 DNA: TGTGCCAGCAGTGAAGAGGCAGGGGGAAGCCAAGAGACCCAGTACTTC. Translated, it gives CASSEEAGGSQETQYF. The chain joins TRBV6-1 to TRBJ2-5; 7 bases line up with TRBD1. The CDR3 covers 16 residues. Losses at the gene ends were 1 base for V and 1 base for J; bases not matched to a gene: 6. Germline V lookup: CDR1 MNHNS, CDR2 SASEGT.

There are many counts of this clone. The genes are TRBV27 and TRBJ1-2; perhaps TRBD1 as D (6 bases). Per germline, CDR1 MNHEY and CDR2 SMNVEV (reference sequence). The CDR3 contains 13 residues. V was shortened by 6 bases and J by 2 bases, with 10 bases between the two germline ends. CDR3 DNA sequence: TGTGCCAGCAGGCCCACAGGGAACTATGGCTACACCTTC. As protein: CASRPTGNYGYTF.

V gene TRBV28 combines with J gene TRBJ2-5; D possibly matches TRBD1 or TRBD2 (5 bases each). Deletions cut 7 bases from V and 2 bases from J, with 14 bases between. The CDR3 is 14 amino acids. Germline V gene lookup returns CDR1 MDHEN and CDR2 SYDVKM. The CDR3 coding sequence is TGTGCCAGCAACCAGAGGGGAGTACAAGAGACCCAGTACTTC. Translated, it gives CASNQRGVQETQYF. The full variable domain, completed using reference TRBV28 and TRBJ2-5, is DVKVTQSSRYLVKRTGEKVFLECVQDMDHENMFWYRQDPGLGLRLIYFSYDVKMKEKGDIPEGYSVSREKKERFSLILESASTNQTSMYLCASNQRGVQETQYFGPGTRLLVL.

The chain carries TRBV10-3 and TRBJ2-2; D is undetermined. Per germline, CDR1 ENHRY and CDR2 SYGVKD. The CDR3 has 15 residues. Trimming removed 4 bases from V and 2 bases from J, with 11 bases in between. The CDR3 protein is CAISGVGSNTGELFF. The CDR3 DNA is TGTGCCATCAGTGGAGTAGGATCCAACACCGGGGAGCTGTTTTTT.

The chain couples TRBV19 to TRBJ2-7, with D perhaps given as TRBD1 or TRBD2 (5 bases each). The V end lost 6 bases, the J end lost 2 bases, and 11 bases lay between the germline ends. Germline lookup yields CDR1 LNHDA and CDR2 SQIVND (reference sequence). This CDR3 contains 13 residues. The CDR3 reads CASSGDRTYEQYF. The CDR3 DNA sequence: TGTGCCAGTAGCGGGGACCGTACCTACGAGCAGTACTTC.

This chain uses TRBV10-3 with TRBJ2-3; TRBD2 matches 12 bases. CDR3 size: 17 residues. Germline lookup yields CDR1 ENHRY and CDR2 SYGVKD. With V trimmed by 4 bases and J by 0 bases, 5 bases remained unmatched. CDR3 amino acids: CAISARGLAGSTDTQYF. As DNA, the CDR3 is TGTGCCATCAGTGCGAGAGGACTAGCGGGAAGCACAGATACGCAGTATTTT.